This T cell receptor (beta chain) derives from a study of regulatory T cells in long-lasting Graves disease. Time point reported: newly diagnosed GD, antithyroid drugs for less than 3 months. The TCR library was prepared using RNA isolated from PBMCs. In the case of this clonotype: Being one base from a much bigger clone, this may be a read error.

This CDR3 has 16 amino acids. V shed 6 bases and J shed 4 bases, with 22 bases lying between them. Investigators prepared the TCR beta libraries by applying iRepertoire HTBI primers and Arm-PCR of CDR3 regions. Each CDR3 protein is one row after TCRdb ran MiXCR on the multiplex PCR reads. The sample lists about 620,000 distinct CDR3 sequences; 15% to 20% were seen once. The data were also submitted as part of a second study, on T cells in Graves' hyperthyroidism and ophthalmopathy.

The receptor comes from a woman aged 25-40 years with Graves disease. V and J are TRBV12-3 or TRBV12-4 and TRBJ2-7; D is ambiguous. Sample: peripheral blood mononuclear cells (PBMCs), taken at new diagnosis, from a patient treated with antithyroid drugs. This CDR3 is CASSNWGTKGEYEQYF. CDR3 nucleotide sequence: TGTGCCAGCAGCAATTGGGGTACCAAAGGTGAATACGAGCAGTACTTC.